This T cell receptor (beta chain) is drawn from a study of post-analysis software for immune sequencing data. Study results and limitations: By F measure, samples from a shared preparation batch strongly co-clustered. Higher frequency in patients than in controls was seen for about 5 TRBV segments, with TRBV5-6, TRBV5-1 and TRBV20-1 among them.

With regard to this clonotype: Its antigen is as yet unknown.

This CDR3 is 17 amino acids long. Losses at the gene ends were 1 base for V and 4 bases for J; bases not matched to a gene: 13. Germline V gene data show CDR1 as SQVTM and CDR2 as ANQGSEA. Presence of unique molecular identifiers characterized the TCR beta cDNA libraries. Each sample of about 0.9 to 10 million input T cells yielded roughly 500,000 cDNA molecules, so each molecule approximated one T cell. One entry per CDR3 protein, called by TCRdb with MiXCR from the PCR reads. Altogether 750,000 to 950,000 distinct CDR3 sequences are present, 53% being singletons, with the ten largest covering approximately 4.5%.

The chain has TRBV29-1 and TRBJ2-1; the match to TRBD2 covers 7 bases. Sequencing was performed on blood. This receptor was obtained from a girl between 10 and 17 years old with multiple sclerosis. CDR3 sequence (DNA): TGCAGCGTTGAAGTCAGTTTCAGCGGGGTTACTTACAATGAGCAGTTCTTC. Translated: CSVEVSFSGVTYNEQFF.